This TCR beta chain came from a study of blood T cell repertoires in COVID-19. In the study overall: The United States, Italy and Spain supplied acute and convalescent COVID-19 samples.

As originally analysed: Amplifying reference gene primers gave estimates of nucleated cell counts. Generated by immunoSEQ multiplex PCR, the TCRdb table keeps only in-frame clones and is missing some. V and J calls plus clone size are reproduced from that table; the DNA served to infer D and trimming. This repertoire shows 150,000 to 200,000 clones, around four fifths found once; its top ten account for around 6.1%. This clone was observed a few times. Germline assignment: CDR1 GTSNPN and CDR2 SVGIG (reference sequence). The CDR3 consists of 12 residues. V lost 2 bases and J 11 bases, leaving 13 bases between the germline ends.

The clonotype was recovered from a woman in her 40s with acute or convalescent COVID-19. This chain connects TRBV30 to TRBJ1-5; possible D gene TRBD1, 5 bases. Specimen: peripheral blood. DNA for the CDR3: TGTGCCTGGAGTCCGCCCGCAGGGACCCAGCATTTT. Amino acid sequence: CAWSPPAGTQHF.